These 19 T cell receptor beta chains came from one sample sequenced in a study of T cell responses to AZD1222 COVID-19 vaccine. Using immunoSEQ multiplex PCR, the repertoire was profiled, and TCRdb retains in-frame clones only, with some absent. The table has around 69,000 clones, 84% seen once. The sequencing here drew on peripheral blood, taken on day 0 of AZD1222 vaccination. All receptors derive from an adult in good health.

This clone came up a few times. The V gene is TRBV7-2, the J gene TRBJ1-1; D gene uncertain. Trimming cost V 2 bases and J 1 base, with 8 bases left between them. From germline, CDR1 is SGHTA and CDR2 FQGNSA. The CDR3 has 14 residues. CDR3 in amino acids: CASSLLHQNTEAFF. For the CDR3, the DNA is TGTGCCAGCAGCTTATTGCATCAGAACACTGAAGCTTTCTTT.

This clone was picked up one time. CDR3 amino acids: CASSRTGVDTQYF. Written as DNA, the CDR3 is TGTGCCAGCTCACGTACAGGGGTGGATACGCAGTATTTT. V is TRBV18 and J is TRBJ2-3; TRBD1 aligns across 7 bases. V was clipped by 4 bases and J by 6 bases; unmatched bases: 4. This CDR3 region has 13 residues. CDR1 and CDR2 from the germline V gene are KGHSH and LQKENI.

The gene calls are TRBV6-6 and TRBJ1-5; 10 bases are shared with TRBD1. V was pared by 5 bases and J by 6 bases, with 13 bases of the junction left unmatched. The CDR3 has 17 residues. The germline V gene encodes CDR1 MNHNY and CDR2 SVGAGI (reference sequence). The chain's CDR3 is CASSQLATGGFGQPQHF. The CDR3 DNA reads TGTGCCAGCAGTCAGTTAGCGACAGGGGGCTTTGGTCAGCCCCAGCATTTT.

The V gene is TRBV5-1, the J gene TRBJ2-1; TRBD2 is a possible D gene (6 bases). Trimming shortened V by 6 bases and J by 2 bases, and 12 bases separated the two germline ends. CDR1 SGHRS and CDR2 YFSETQ come from the germline V gene. This CDR3 has 14 residues. The DNA of the CDR3 is TGCGCCAGCACTCGCGGGGCCCCCTACAATGAGCAGTTCTTC. It encodes CASTRGAPYNEQFF.

This clone was counted only a few times. This sequence joins TRBV10-3 and TRBJ2-7; 8 bases agree with TRBD2. The CDR3 has 16 amino acids. V dropped 0 bases and J dropped 5; count of bases not matched to a gene: 9. CDR1 is ENHRY and CDR2 is SYGVKD in the germline V gene. For the CDR3, the DNA is TGTGCCATCAGTGAGTCGACGTGGACTAGCTTCCACGAGCAGTACTTC. This sequence encodes CAISESTWTSFHEQYF.

This chain uses TRBV6-5 with TRBJ1-2, with D maybe TRBD1 (6 bases). Looked up from germline, CDR1 is MNHEY and CDR2 is SVGAGI. Trimming removed 6 bases from V and 5 bases from J, with 13 bases in between. This CDR3 contains 13 residues. DNA of the CDR3: TGTGCCAGCAGCTGGGGGCCGGGGTATGGCTACACCTTC. Protein product: CASSWGPGYGYTF.

The chain couples TRBV29-1 to TRBJ2-2; 10 nucleotides line up with TRBD1. The V gene end was trimmed by 6 bases and the J gene end by 5 bases; junction bases not matched to a gene: 6. Per germline, CDR1 SQVTM and CDR2 ANQGSEA. CDR3 length equals 14 residues. This CDR3 is CSVRTGGRTGELFF. The CDR3 DNA is TGCAGCGTAAGGACAGGGGGAAGGACCGGGGAGCTGTTTTTT.

CDR3: CASSPGQWVYEQFF. DNA for the CDR3: TGTGCCAGTAGTCCGGGACAGTGGGTATATGAGCAGTTCTTC. The chain couples TRBV19 to TRBJ2-1, with 7 bases matching TRBD1. Germline V gives CDR1 LNHDA, CDR2 SQIVND (reference sequence). J gave up 8 bases and V 5 bases, and 9 bases lay outside the gene matches. This CDR3 comprises 14 residues.

J is TRBJ2-6 and V is TRBV7-2; the D is unclear. Trimming left V 5 bases short and J 2 bases short, with 10 bases between. Germline loops: CDR1 SGHTA, CDR2 FQGNSA. The CDR3 is 15 residues long. CDR3 coding DNA: TGTGCCAGCAGCACGACACTAACTGGGGCCAACGTCCTGACTTTC. It translates to CASSTTLTGANVLTF.

The V gene is TRBV25-1, the J gene TRBJ2-7; D might be TRBD2 (6 bases). V shed 6 bases and J shed 3 bases, with 9 bases lying between them. Germline CDR1 and CDR2: MGHDK and SYGVNS. The CDR3 totals 12 residues. Here the CDR3 reads CASRGTFYEQYF. The CDR3 coding sequence is TGTGCCAGCAGAGGGACTTTCTACGAGCAGTACTTC.

The V gene is TRBV6-2 or TRBV6-3, the J gene TRBJ1-5, with TRBD1 as a possible D gene (5 bases). CDR3 length equals 16 residues. Looked up from germline, CDR1 is MNHEY and CDR2 is SVGEGT. The ends were cut back, 2 bases at V and 1 base at J, with 12 bases in the middle. The CDR3 coding sequence is TGTGCCAGCAGTTACCCGATTGGGGGGAGCAATCAGCCCCAGCATTTT. Its protein product is CASSYPIGGSNQPQHF.

The chain carries TRBV2 and TRBJ2-7, with 8 bases matching TRBD1. Germline V gives CDR1 SNHLY, CDR2 FYNNEI. J gave up 0 bases and V 2 bases, and 6 bases lay outside the gene matches. The CDR3 runs to 16 residues. The CDR3 sequence is CASSEPGQGSSYEQYF. CDR3 DNA: TGTGCCAGCAGTGAACCAGGACAGGGAAGCTCCTACGAGCAGTACTTC.

This chain links TRBV19 with TRBJ1-5; TRBD1 aligns across 8 bases. The ends lost 5 bases at V and 0 bases at J; junction bases unmatched: 3. The CDR3 contains 15 residues. From germline, CDR1 is LNHDA and CDR2 SQIVND (reference sequence). CDR3 loop: CASSWTGNSNQPQHF. Here the CDR3 DNA reads TGTGCCAGTAGTTGGACAGGGAATAGCAATCAGCCCCAGCATTTT.

The V gene is TRBV4-3, the J gene TRBJ1-6; possible D gene TRBD1, 5 bases. Germline-derived CDR1 and CDR2 are LGHNA and YSLEER. Trimming pared 2 bases from V and 3 bases from J, leaving 5 bases between. The CDR3 has 14 amino acids. CDR3: CASSQRGYNSPLHF. CDR3 DNA sequence: TGCGCCAGCAGCCAAAGGGGCTATAATTCACCCCTCCACTTT.

The rearrangement uses TRBV7-9 and TRBJ2-3; no clear D gene. The CDR3 runs to 12 residues. Trimming stripped 0 bases from V and 4 bases from J, with 2 bases between. Germline CDR1 reads SEHNR; CDR2 reads FQNEAQ (reference sequence). This CDR3 reads CASSLAPDTQYF. The CDR3 DNA follows: TGTGCCAGCAGCTTAGCCCCAGATACGCAGTATTTT. The whole variable domain, filled in from reference TRBV7-9 and TRBJ2-3, reads DTGVSQNPRHKITKRGQNVTFRCDPISEHNRLYWYRQTLGQGPEFLTYFQNEAQLEKSRLLSDRFSAERPKGSFSTLEIQRTEQGDSAMYLCASSLAPDTQYFGPGTRLTVL.

J is TRBJ1-4 and V is TRBV6-2 or TRBV6-3; D not resolved. Trimming left V 6 bases short and J 8 bases short, with 10 bases between. Germline V gene sequence: CDR1 MNHEY, CDR2 SVGEGT. The CDR3 extends over 12 amino acids. CDR3 nucleotides: TGTGCCAGCAGCCCCCAATCCGAAAAACTGTTTTTT. Protein sequence: CASSPQSEKLFF.

The rearrangement uses TRBV10-1 and TRBJ1-5, with 8 bases lining up with TRBD1. V lost 3 bases to trimming and J lost 0 bases; unmatched junction nucleotides: 10. This CDR3 region has 18 residues. Germline CDR1 WNHNN, CDR2 SYGVQD (reference sequence). The CDR3 sequence: CASSEKDRALYSNQPQHF. DNA for the CDR3: TGCGCCAGCAGTGAAAAGGACAGGGCCCTCTATAGCAATCAGCCCCAGCATTTT.

V is TRBV19 and J is TRBJ1-5; D not resolved. Germline values: CDR1 LNHDA, CDR2 SQIVND (reference sequence). The CDR3 runs to 15 residues. Deletions cut 3 bases from V and 1 base from J, with 10 bases between. This CDR3 is CASSIFSGSNQPQHF. CDR3 coding DNA: TGTGCCAGTAGTATTTTCAGTGGAAGCAATCAGCCCCAGCATTTT.

This chain connects TRBV29-1 to TRBJ1-1; D is unclear. The germline V and J ends were trimmed by 4 bases and 1 base, with 13 bases remaining between them. CDR1 and CDR2 (germline): SQVTM, ANQGSEA. There are 14 residues in the CDR3. The CDR3 reads CSVAPQQRNTEAFF. DNA for the CDR3: TGCAGCGTTGCCCCCCAACAGCGGAACACTGAAGCTTTCTTT.